This passage covers 6 T cell receptor beta chains from one sample sequenced in a study of blood T cells in healthy people across ages. The use of a sample-barcoded 5' primer and a J-beta primer mix characterized a second PCR of roughly 6 to 11 cycles. MiXCR, run by TCRdb on the 5' RACE reads, gives a single entry per CDR3 protein. Of just under 900,000 distinct CDR3 sequences in the sample, more than 25% were seen once. Sequenced input: blood. The receptors originated from a woman of 80 years or more in good health.

There are many counts of this clonotype. The chain couples TRBV5-4 to TRBJ2-1; tentative D call: TRBD1 (5 bases). V was trimmed by 0 bases and J by 0 bases, leaving 19 bases between them. In germline, CDR1 is SGHNT, CDR2 YYREEE (reference sequence). The CDR3 runs to 19 residues. The chain's CDR3 is CASSLVDSTSDSSYNEQFF. CDR3 sequence (DNA): TGTGCCAGCAGCTTGGTCGACAGTACCTCCGATAGCTCCTACAATGAGCAGTTCTTC.

The rearrangement joins TRBV20-1 to TRBJ2-7; tentative D call: TRBD2 (7 bases). Germline-derived CDR1 and CDR2 are DFQATT and SNEGSKA (reference sequence). This CDR3 spans 14 amino acids. Trimming took off 5 bases at V and 7 bases at J, with 21 bases between the two ends. The CDR3 region has the DNA TGCAGTGCTCTGGTCGGGGGGCGAAGCAATGAGCAGTACTTC. As protein: CSALVGGRSNEQYF.

This clonotype was counted a few times. Possible read error: a much larger clone is one base away. CDR3 amino acids: CSPNPRSISDTQYF. The DNA for the CDR3 is TGCAGCCCAAACCCCAGGAGCATCTCAGATACGCAGTATTTT. This sequence joins TRBV29-1 and TRBJ2-3; the D is unclear. This CDR3 has 14 amino acids. Germline loops: CDR1 SQVTM, CDR2 ANQGSEA. V lost 8 bases and J lost 4, with 19 bases in between.

This clonotype was seen ten or more times. The chain links TRBV7-2 to TRBJ2-5, with 7 positions matching TRBD1. V dropped 5 bases and J dropped 2; count of bases not matched to a gene: 11. The V gene's germline CDR1 is SGHTA and CDR2 FQGNSA. The CDR3 is made up of 16 amino acids. The CDR3 sequence: CASSKTGTAFQETQYF. The DNA of the CDR3 is TGTGCCAGCAGCAAAACCGGGACAGCTTTTCAAGAGACCCAGTACTTC.

This clonotype was counted many times. The J gene is TRBJ1-2, the V gene TRBV4-3; the match to TRBD1 covers 7 bases. The trim removed 6 bases at V and 2 bases at J, leaving 9 bases unmatched. The CDR3 totals 15 residues. CDR1 LGHNA and CDR2 YSLEER come from the germline V gene. The CDR3 DNA reads TGCGCCAGCAGGGGGAGGGACAGCCCCAACTATGGCTACACCTTC. The encoded protein is CASRGRDSPNYGYTF.

In its sample, this clonotype was seen many times. A much larger clone sits a single nucleotide away, making a read error possible. The chain employs TRBV7-2 and TRBJ2-1; 7 bases agree with TRBD1. Germline CDR1 and CDR2: SGHTA and FQGNSA. This CDR3 contains 13 residues. With 5 bases clipped from V and 6 bases from J, the junction kept 4 bases outside the gene matches. The CDR3 is CASSQGQCNEQFF. The CDR3 DNA reads as TGTGCCAGCAGCCAGGGACAGTGCAATGAGCAGTTCTTC.